This T cell receptor (beta chain) was profiled in a study of beta chain features in type 1 diabetes. This CDR3 is built from 15 residues. V was shortened by 1 base and J by 4 bases, with 13 bases between the two germline ends. In germline, CDR1 is SGHTA, CDR2 FQGNSA. This clone was counted once. Its specificity is not known. Study-level results: Type 1 diabetes patients showed a moderate but significant shortening of TCRB CDR3s in all four CD4+ subsets.

The entirety of the isolated RNA underwent reverse transcription, so expressed TCRB transcripts were sequenced. The assay was immunoSEQ multiplex PCR, and TCRdb's table has in-frame clones only and misses some. Among around 280,000 clones listed, 15% were seen once. One heparinised draw, averaging roughly 0.12 L, was taken per donor. Each of the sorted populations had a purity greater than 95%. The source material was naive CD4+ T cells from blood. The sequence came from a man between 18 and 35 years old with type 1 diabetes. This chain links TRBV7-2 with TRBJ1-2, with D possibly matching TRBD1 (6 bases). CDR3 sequence: CASSLGAGAGYGYTF. The DNA of the CDR3 is TGTGCCAGCAGCTTAGGCGCGGGGGCGGGCTATGGCTACACCTTC.